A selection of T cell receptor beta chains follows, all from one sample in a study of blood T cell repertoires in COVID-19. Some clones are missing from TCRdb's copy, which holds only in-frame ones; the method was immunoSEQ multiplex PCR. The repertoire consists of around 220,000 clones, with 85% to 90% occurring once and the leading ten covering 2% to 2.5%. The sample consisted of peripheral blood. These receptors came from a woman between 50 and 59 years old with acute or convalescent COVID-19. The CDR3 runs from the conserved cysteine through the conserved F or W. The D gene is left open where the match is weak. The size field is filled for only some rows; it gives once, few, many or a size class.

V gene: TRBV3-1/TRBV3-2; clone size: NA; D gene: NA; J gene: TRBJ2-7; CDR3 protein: CASSQTGGRHEQYF; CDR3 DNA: TGTGCCAGCAGCCAAACCGGAGGGAGGCACGAGCAGTACTTC
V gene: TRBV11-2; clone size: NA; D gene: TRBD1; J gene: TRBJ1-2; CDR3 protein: CASSWTGFYGYTF; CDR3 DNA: TGTGCCAGCAGTTGGACAGGGTTCTATGGCTACACCTTC
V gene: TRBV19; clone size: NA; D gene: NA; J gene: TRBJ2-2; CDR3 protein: CASSIFAGELFF; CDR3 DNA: TGTGCCAGTAGTATTTTCGCCGGGGAGCTGTTTTTT
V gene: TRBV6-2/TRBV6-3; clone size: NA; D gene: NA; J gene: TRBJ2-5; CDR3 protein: CASSPAFEGETQYF; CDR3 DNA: TGTGCCAGCAGTCCCGCCTTTGAGGGAGAGACCCAGTACTTC
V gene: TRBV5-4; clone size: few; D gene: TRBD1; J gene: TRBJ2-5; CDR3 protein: CASTRTGSKGSQETQYF; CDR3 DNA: TGTGCCAGCACCCGGACAGGATCTAAGGGGAGCCAAGAGACCCAGTACTTC
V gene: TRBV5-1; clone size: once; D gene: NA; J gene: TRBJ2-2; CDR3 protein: CASSLGPSGADTGELFF; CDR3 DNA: TGCGCCAGCAGCTTGGGGCCCAGCGGAGCTGACACCGGGGAGCTGTTTTTT
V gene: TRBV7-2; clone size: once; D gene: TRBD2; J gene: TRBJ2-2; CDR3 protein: CASRRGLAAGELFF; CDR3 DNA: TGTGCCAGCAGAAGGGGACTAGCTGCCGGGGAGCTGTTTTTT
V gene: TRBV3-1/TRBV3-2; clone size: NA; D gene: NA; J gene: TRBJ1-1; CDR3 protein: CAISDRNTEAFF; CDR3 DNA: TGTGCCATTTCGGACAGAAACACTGAAGCTTTCTTT
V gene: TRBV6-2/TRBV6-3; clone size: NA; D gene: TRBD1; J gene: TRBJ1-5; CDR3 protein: CASSRDSAGSQPQHF; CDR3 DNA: TGTGCCAGCAGCCGGGACAGTGCGGGAAGTCAGCCCCAGCATTTT
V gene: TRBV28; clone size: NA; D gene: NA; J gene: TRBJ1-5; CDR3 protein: CASSSTNRDQPQHF; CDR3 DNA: TGTGCCAGCAGTTCTACAAACAGGGATCAGCCCCAGCATTTT
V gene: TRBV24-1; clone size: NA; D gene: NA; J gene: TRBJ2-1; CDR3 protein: CATTDWYNEQFF; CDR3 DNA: TGTGCCACCACCGACTGGTACAATGAGCAGTTCTTC
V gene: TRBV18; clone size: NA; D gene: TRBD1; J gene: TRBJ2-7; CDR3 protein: CASSPPVDDRGTYEQYF; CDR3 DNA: TGTGCCAGCTCACCACCGGTGGATGACAGGGGAACCTACGAGCAGTACTTC
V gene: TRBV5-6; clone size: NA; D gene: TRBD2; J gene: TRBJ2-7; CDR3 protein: CASSFIAGGPPEQYF; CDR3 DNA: TGTGCCAGCAGCTTTATAGCGGGAGGGCCTCCCGAGCAGTACTTC
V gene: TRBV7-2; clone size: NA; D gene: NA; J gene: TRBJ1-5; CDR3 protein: CASSHPAAGNQPQHF; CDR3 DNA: TGTGCCAGCAGCCACCCGGCGGCCGGCAATCAGCCCCAGCATTTT
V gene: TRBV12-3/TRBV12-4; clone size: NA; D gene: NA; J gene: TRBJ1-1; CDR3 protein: CASSFGNTEAFF; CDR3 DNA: TGTGCCAGCAGTTTCGGGAACACTGAAGCTTTCTTT
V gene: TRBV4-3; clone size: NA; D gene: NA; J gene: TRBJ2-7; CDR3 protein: CASSQDVSLTGLYEQYF; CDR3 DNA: TGCGCCAGCAGCCAAGATGTCTCTTTGACAGGATTATACGAGCAGTACTTC
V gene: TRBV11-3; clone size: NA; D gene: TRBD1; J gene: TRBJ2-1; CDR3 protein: CASSFDKGAFFF; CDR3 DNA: TGTGCCAGCAGCTTTGACAAGGGGGCTTTCTTCTTC
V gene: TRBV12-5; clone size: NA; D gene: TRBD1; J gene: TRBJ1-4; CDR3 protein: CASALTGGGEKLFF; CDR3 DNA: TGTGCTAGTGCCCTGACAGGGGGCGGTGAAAAACTGTTTTTT
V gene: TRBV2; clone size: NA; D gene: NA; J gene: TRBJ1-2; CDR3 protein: CASTQIPPYGYTF; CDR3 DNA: TGTGCCAGCACGCAGATCCCCCCCTATGGCTACACCTTC
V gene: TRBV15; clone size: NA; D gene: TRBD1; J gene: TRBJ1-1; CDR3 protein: CATSRTGENTEAFF; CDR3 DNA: TGTGCCACCAGCCGGACAGGGGAAAACACTGAAGCTTTCTTT
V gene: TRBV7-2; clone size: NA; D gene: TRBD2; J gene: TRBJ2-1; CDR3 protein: CASSLIRLAGTYNEQFF; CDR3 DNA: TGTGCCAGCAGCCTAATTCGGCTAGCGGGAACCTACAATGAGCAGTTCTTC
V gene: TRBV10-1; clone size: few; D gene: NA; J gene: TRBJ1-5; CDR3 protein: CASSFRGQPQHF; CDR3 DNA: TGCGCCAGCAGTTTCAGGGGACAGCCCCAGCATTTT
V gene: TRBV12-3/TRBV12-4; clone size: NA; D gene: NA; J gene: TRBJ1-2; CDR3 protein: CASSLRTVYTF; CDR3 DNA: TGTGCCAGCAGTCTCCGGACAGTCTACACCTTC
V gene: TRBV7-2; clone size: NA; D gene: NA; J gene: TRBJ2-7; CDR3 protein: CASSLGAVNHEQYF; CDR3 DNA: TGTGCCAGCAGCTTGGGAGCTGTTAATCACGAGCAGTACTTC
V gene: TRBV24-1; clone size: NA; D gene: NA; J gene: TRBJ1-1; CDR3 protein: CATSDLVGGEAFF; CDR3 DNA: TGTGCCACCAGTGATTTGGTCGGGGGTGAAGCTTTCTTT
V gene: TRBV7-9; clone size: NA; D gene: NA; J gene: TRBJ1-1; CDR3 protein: CASSLARGNTEAFF; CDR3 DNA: TGTGCCAGCAGCTTAGCGCGAGGGAACACTGAAGCTTTCTTT
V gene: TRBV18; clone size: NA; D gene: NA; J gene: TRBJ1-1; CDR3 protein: CASSPPGDTEAFF; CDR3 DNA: TGTGCCAGCTCCCCCCCCGGAGACACTGAAGCTTTCTTT
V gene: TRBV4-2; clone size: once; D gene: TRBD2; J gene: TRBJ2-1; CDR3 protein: CASSRGDRDNEQFF; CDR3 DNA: TGTGCCAGCAGTCGGGGGGACCGAGACAATGAGCAGTTCTTC
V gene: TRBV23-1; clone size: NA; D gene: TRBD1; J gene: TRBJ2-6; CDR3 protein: CVFAGQGTGANVLTF; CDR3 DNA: TGCGTCTTCGCAGGACAGGGAACCGGGGCCAACGTCCTGACTTTC
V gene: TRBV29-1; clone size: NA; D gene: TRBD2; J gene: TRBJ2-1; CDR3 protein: CSVVGREIGYNEQFF; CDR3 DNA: TGCAGCGTTGTGGGGCGGGAGATTGGGTACAATGAGCAGTTCTTC
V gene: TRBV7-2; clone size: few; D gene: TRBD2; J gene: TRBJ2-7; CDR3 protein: CASSLAQTSGAYEQYF; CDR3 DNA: TGTGCCAGCAGCTTAGCGCAGACTAGCGGGGCCTACGAGCAGTACTTC
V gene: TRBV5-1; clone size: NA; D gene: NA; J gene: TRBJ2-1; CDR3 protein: CASSSQILGYNEQFF; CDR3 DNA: TGCGCCAGCAGCTCACAAATACTAGGCTACAATGAGCAGTTCTTC
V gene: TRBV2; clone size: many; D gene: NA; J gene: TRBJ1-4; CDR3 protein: CASNLQGRDEKLFF; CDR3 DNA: TGTGCCAGCAATCTCCAGGGGAGGGATGAAAAACTGTTTTTT
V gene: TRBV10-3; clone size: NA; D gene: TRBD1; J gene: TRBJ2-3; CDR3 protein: CATTGAVSTDTQYF; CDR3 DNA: TGTGCCACCACAGGGGCGGTTAGCACAGATACGCAGTATTTT
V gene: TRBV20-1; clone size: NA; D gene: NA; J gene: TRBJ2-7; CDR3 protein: CSALQGGGQYF; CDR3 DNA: TGCAGTGCTCTACAGGGAGGGGGGCAGTACTTC
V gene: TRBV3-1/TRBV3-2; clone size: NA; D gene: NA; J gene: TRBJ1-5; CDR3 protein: CASSHGGSSNQPQHF; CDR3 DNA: TGTGCCAGCAGCCACGGGGGGTCAAGCAATCAGCCCCAGCATTTT
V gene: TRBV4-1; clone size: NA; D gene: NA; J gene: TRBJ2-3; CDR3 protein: CASSLVSSALDTDTQYF; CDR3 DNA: TGCGCCAGCAGCCTCGTCTCTAGCGCCCTTGACACAGATACGCAGTATTTT
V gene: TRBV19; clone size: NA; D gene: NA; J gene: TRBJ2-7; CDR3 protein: CASSGQGKGREQYF; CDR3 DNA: TGTGCCAGTAGCGGGCAGGGGAAGGGACGCGAGCAGTACTTC
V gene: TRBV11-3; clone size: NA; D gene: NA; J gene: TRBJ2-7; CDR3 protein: CASSWPGLPHEQYF; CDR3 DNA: TGTGCCAGCAGCTGGCCGGGACTCCCTCACGAGCAGTACTTC
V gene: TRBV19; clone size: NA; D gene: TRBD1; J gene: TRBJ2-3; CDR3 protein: CASKGTGSTNTQYF; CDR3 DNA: TGTGCCAGTAAAGGGACAGGGAGCACAAATACGCAGTATTTT
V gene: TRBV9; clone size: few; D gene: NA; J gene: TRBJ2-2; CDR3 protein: CASSAEVYGELFF; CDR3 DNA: TGTGCCAGCAGCGCGGAGGTCTACGGGGAGCTGTTTTTT
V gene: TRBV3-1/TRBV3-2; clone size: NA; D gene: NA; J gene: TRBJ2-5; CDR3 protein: CASRFRETQYF; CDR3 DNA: TGTGCCAGCAGGTTCAGGGAGACCCAGTACTTC
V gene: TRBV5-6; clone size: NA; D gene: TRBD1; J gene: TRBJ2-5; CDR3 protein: CASSLGQQETQYF; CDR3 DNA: TGTGCCAGCAGCCTGGGACAGCAAGAGACCCAGTACTTC
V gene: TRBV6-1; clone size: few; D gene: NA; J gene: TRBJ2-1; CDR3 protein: CASSDRSKEGGQFF; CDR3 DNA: TGTGCCAGCAGTGACAGGTCGAAAGAGGGTGGGCAGTTCTTC
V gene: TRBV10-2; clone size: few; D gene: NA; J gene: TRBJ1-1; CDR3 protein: CASRMANTEAFF; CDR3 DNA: TGCGCCAGCAGAATGGCGAACACTGAAGCTTTCTTT
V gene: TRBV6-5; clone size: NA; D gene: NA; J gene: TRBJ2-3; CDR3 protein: CAITGLTDTQYF; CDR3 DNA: TGTGCTATAACAGGGCTCACAGATACGCAGTATTTT
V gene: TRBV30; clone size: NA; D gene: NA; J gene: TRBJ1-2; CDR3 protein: CAWSETYGYTF; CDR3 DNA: TGTGCCTGGAGTGAGACTTATGGCTACACCTTC
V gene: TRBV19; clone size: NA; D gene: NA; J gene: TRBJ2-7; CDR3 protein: CASSIDGRNEQYF; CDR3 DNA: TGTGCCAGTAGTATAGATGGGAGGAACGAGCAGTACTTC
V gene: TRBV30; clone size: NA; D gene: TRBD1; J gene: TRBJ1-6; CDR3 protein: CAWRRGGQGNSPLHF; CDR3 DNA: TGTGCCTGGAGGCGAGGGGGACAGGGGAATTCACCCCTCCACTTT
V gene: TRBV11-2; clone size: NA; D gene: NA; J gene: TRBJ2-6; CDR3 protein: CASSFQGSGANVLTF; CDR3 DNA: TGTGCCAGCAGCTTTCAGGGCTCTGGGGCCAACGTCCTGACTTTC
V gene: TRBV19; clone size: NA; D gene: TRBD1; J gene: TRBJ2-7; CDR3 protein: CASSPQTGYYEQYF; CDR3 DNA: TGTGCCAGTAGTCCCCAGACAGGGTACTACGAGCAGTACTTC
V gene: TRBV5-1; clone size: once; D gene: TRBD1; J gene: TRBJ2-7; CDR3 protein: CASSLGDSPYEQYF; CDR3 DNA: TGCGCCAGCAGCTTAGGGGACAGTCCCTACGAGCAGTACTTC
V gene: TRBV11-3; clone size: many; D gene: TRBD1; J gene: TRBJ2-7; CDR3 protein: CASSTRMRQGAYYEQYF; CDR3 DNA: TGTGCCAGCAGCACCCGAATGAGACAGGGGGCGTATTACGAGCAGTACTTC
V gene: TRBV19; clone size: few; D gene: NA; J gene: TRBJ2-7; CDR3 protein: CASRPAVSYEQYF; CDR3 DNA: TGTGCCAGTCGCCCTGCGGTCTCCTACGAGCAGTACTTC
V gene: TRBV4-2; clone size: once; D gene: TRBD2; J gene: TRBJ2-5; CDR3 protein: CASSQTSRRETQETQYF; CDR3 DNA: TGTGCCAGCAGCCAAACCTCTAGGCGGGAGACCCAAGAGACCCAGTACTTC
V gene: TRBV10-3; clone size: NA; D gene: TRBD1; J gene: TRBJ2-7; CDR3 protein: CAISDSRTGTGDSEQYF; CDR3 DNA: TGTGCCATCAGTGATAGTAGAACCGGGACAGGGGATTCCGAGCAGTACTTC
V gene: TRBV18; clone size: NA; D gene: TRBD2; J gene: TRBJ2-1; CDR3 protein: CASSMTSGGYNEQFF; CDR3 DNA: TGTGCCAGCTCAATGACTAGCGGGGGTTACAATGAGCAGTTCTTC
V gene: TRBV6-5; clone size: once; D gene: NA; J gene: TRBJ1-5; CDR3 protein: CASSVTGDSNQPQHF; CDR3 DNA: TGTGCCAGCAGCGTCACAGGAGATAGCAATCAGCCCCAGCATTTT
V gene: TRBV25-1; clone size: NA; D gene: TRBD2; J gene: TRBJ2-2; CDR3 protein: CASSEKRTSLFTGELFF; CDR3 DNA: TGTGCCAGCAGTGAAAAAAGGACTAGCTTATTCACCGGGGAGCTGTTTTTT
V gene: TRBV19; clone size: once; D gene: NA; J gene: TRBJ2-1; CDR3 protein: CASTITSGYNEQFF; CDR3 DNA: TGTGCCAGTACAATAACCTCCGGTTACAATGAGCAGTTCTTC